The subject of this entry is one T cell receptor (beta chain). Its antigen is unidentified. Time point specified: blood 2 weeks post-SBRT. Specified treatment: 15 Gy SBRT to primary tumor, nephrectomy 4 weeks later. After SBRT, blood was collected at 2 and 4 weeks, plus baseline. The data belong to a study of radiation and T cells in renal cell carcinoma. Across the whole study: Nephrectomy followed 15 Gy stereotactic body radiation by 4 weeks. Study-level points and caveats: No pretreatment tumor biopsies were available for baseline clonotypes. In blood, top tumor clones expanded by 2 weeks, shrinking by 4.

This CDR3 comprises 12 residues. Germline CDR1 and CDR2: SGDLS and YYNGEE. Deletions cut 3 bases from V and 0 bases from J, with 3 bases between. Libraries were prepared by immunoSEQ multiplex PCR; TCRdb keeps only in-frame clonotypes and omits some of them. The sample includes more than 95,000 clones, 81% seen only once; the top ten take 5% to 6.5%. The rearrangement links TRBV9 to TRBJ1-1; the D is unclear. The specimen was blood, collected from a patient whose treatment included radiotherapy and nephrectomy. The receptor was derived from a man aged 50 to 59 with renal cell carcinoma. In DNA form, the CDR3 reads TGTGCCAGCAGCGCCATGAACACTGAAGCTTTCTTT. Protein sequence: CASSAMNTEAFF.